These 23 T cell receptor beta chains share one sample of origin, sequenced in a study of vaccination and CD4 T cells after COVID-19. The Oncomine TCR Beta short-read assay sequenced DNA from cultured CD4+ T cells. One entry per CDR3 protein, called by TCRdb with MiXCR from the PCR reads. The table records some 19,000 distinct CDR3 sequences, approximately 39% of them present only once. No antigens are known for them. The treatment is: roughly 10-day PBMC culture with coronavirus spike peptide pools or control peptides (ViraFEST assay). Sequenced input: cultured CD4+ T cells from blood. The receptors stem from a human donor with COVID-19.

This clonotype qualifies as medium-sized. This sequence joins TRBV2 and TRBJ1-5, with a weak D call TRBD1 (6 bases). Germline assignment: CDR1 SNHLY and CDR2 FYNNEI. Trimming removed 0 bases at V and 9 bases at J, with 18 bases between. The CDR3 consists of 16 residues. DNA for the CDR3: TGTGCCAGCAGTGAAGCGGCTGGGGGCGGGGGGGGGCCCCAGCATTTT. Translated: CASSEAAGGGGGPQHF.

V and J are TRBV6-1 and TRBJ2-2; TRBD2 matches 13 bases. After removal of 8 bases from V and 10 bases from J, the junction contained 13 bases not matched to a gene. Germline V CDR1 and CDR2: MNHNS, SASEGT. The CDR3 is made up of 16 amino acids. The CDR3 nucleotides are TGTGCCAGCTCTATACATCGGACTAGCGGGGGCTCGGAGCTGTTTTTT. Protein sequence: CASSIHRTSGGSELFF.

This chain links TRBV10-1 with TRBJ2-3; D is undetermined. The germline V gene has CDR1 WNHNN and CDR2 SYGVQD (reference sequence). Trimming shortened V by 8 bases and J by 2 bases, and 14 bases separated the two germline ends. The length of the CDR3 is 14 residues. The CDR3 protein is CASAPVGATDTQYF. CDR3 nucleotides: TGCGCCAGCGCCCCGGTAGGAGCCACAGATACGCAGTATTTT.

This clonotype is medium-sized (0.01 to 0.1%) in the sample. The chain uses TRBV6-5 and TRBJ1-1, with D uncertain. Germline V CDR1 and CDR2: MNHEY, SVGAGI. V gave up 0 bases and J gave up 1 base, with 9 bases separating them. The CDR3 length is 15 residues. The CDR3 sequence: CASSYSSQENTEAFF. In DNA form, the CDR3 reads TGTGCCAGCAGTTACTCGAGTCAGGAGAACACTGAAGCTTTCTTT.

This chain links TRBV28 with TRBJ1-1, with 7 bases fitting TRBD1. The CDR3 covers 18 residues. Germline CDR1 is MDHEN and CDR2 is SYDVKM. The junction had 19 bases not matched to a gene; V was cut back by 6 bases and J by 3 bases. The DNA for the CDR3 is TGTGCCAGCAGAAACTTCCGAGGGGGCGAGTTAATAGACACTGAAGCTTTCTTT. Its translation: CASRNFRGGELIDTEAFF.

This clonotype was seen a single time. The chain joins TRBV11-2 to TRBJ2-5; 15 positions match TRBD2. CDR1 and CDR2 (germline): SGHAT, FQNNGV. The J segment lost 0 bases and the V segment lost 2 bases, leaving 4 bases of the junction unmatched. The CDR3 totals 18 residues. The CDR3 loop is CASSLRTSGGVYQETQYF. DNA for the CDR3: TGTGCCAGCAGCTTACGGACTAGCGGGGGGGTGTACCAAGAGACCCAGTACTTC.

The chain uses TRBV6-1 and TRBJ1-6, with D possibly matching TRBD1 (5 bases). CDR3 length: 12 residues. V was clipped by 6 bases and J by 7 bases, with 7 bases between them. Germline V gene data show CDR1 as MNHNS and CDR2 as SASEGT. The CDR3 nucleotides are TGTGCCAGCAGCGCAGGGAATTCACCCCTCCACTTT. Translating gives CASSAGNSPLHF.

The gene calls are TRBV7-2 and TRBJ1-4, with 7 bases identical to TRBD1. The germline V gene encodes CDR1 SGHTA and CDR2 FQGNSA. The CDR3 is made up of 14 amino acids. J lost 7 bases, V lost 7 bases, and 9 bases had no gene match. The CDR3 DNA sequence: TGTGCCAGCAACCACGACAGGGTGGGTGAAAAACTGTTTTTT. It encodes CASNHDRVGEKLFF.

The rearrangement joins TRBV18 to TRBJ1-4; 8 bases match TRBD1. In germline, CDR1 is KGHSH, CDR2 LQKENI. The CDR3 covers 15 residues. V shed 6 bases, J shed 6 bases, and the junction held 9 bases outside the gene matches. CDR3 region: CASSPSQGAHEKLFF. The DNA for the CDR3 is TGTGCCAGCTCCCCAAGCCAGGGGGCGCATGAAAAACTGTTTTTT.

V gene TRBV4-1 combines with J gene TRBJ1-1; D is unresolved. The CDR3 is made up of 14 amino acids. Germline assignment: CDR1 MGHRA and CDR2 YSYEKL. V lost 5 bases and J 1 base, leaving 11 bases between the germline ends. The CDR3 protein is CASSFGMENTEAFF. In DNA, the CDR3 is TGCGCCAGCAGCTTCGGGATGGAGAACACTGAAGCTTTCTTT.

The DNA of the CDR3 is TGTGCCAGCAGTTTCGAGGTGAATCAGCCCCAGCATTTT. Translating it yields CASSFEVNQPQHF. V is TRBV12-3 or TRBV12-4 and J is TRBJ1-5; no reliable D call. This CDR3 is built from 13 residues. The germline V and J ends were trimmed by 3 bases and 4 bases, with 7 bases remaining between them.

The rearrangement links TRBV27 to TRBJ2-2, with a possible D match to TRBD1 (6 bases). This CDR3 spans 14 amino acids. V dropped 7 bases and J dropped 4 bases, with 13 bases sitting between them. CDR1 and CDR2 (germline): MNHEY, SMNVEV (reference sequence). CDR3 protein: CASKHREPTGELFF. In DNA form, the CDR3 reads TGTGCCAGCAAACACAGGGAGCCCACCGGGGAGCTGTTTTTT.

This chain uses TRBV6-1 with TRBJ2-1; the match to TRBD2 covers 8 bases. The germline V gene has CDR1 MNHNS and CDR2 SASEGT. V shed 7 bases, J shed 9 bases, and the junction held 20 bases outside the gene matches. The CDR3 covers 17 residues. The CDR3 DNA follows: TGTGCCAGCACCCCGGCGGGCGGGGGGTACCCTCGGGGTGAGCAGTTCTTC. Translating gives CASTPAGGGYPRGEQFF.

This clonotype was picked up a small number of times. This sequence joins TRBV12-3 or TRBV12-4 and TRBJ2-5, with TRBD2 matching over 8 bases. V shed 5 bases and J 5 bases; nucleotides not matched to a gene: 10. The CDR3 extends over 15 amino acids. CDR3 loop: CASSRPGGNYETQYF. For the CDR3, the DNA is TGTGCCAGCAGTCGCCCGGGGGGGAACTACGAGACCCAGTACTTC.

J is TRBJ2-3 and V is TRBV5-1; tentatively, D is TRBD1 (7 bases). The CDR3 runs to 15 residues. CDR1 is SGHRS and CDR2 is YFSETQ in the germline V gene. V dropped 3 bases and J dropped 2 bases, with 13 bases sitting between them. In DNA, the CDR3 is TGCGCCAGCAGCTCAGGGGGGCGCGTCACAGATACGCAGTATTTT. It yields the protein CASSSGGRVTDTQYF.

In its sample, this clonotype was seen a few times. The chain recombines TRBV10-3 with TRBJ1-6; D is unclear. This CDR3 region has 12 residues. Germline lookup yields CDR1 ENHRY and CDR2 SYGVKD. V gave up 2 bases and J gave up 9 bases, with 5 bases separating them. The CDR3 region has the DNA TGTGCCATCAGTGAGGGGAGTTCACCCCTCCACTTT. Protein product: CAISEGSSPLHF.

The table lists this clonotype with a few counts. The CDR3, as DNA: TGCAGTGCTAGTCCCAGGCAGACCTATGGCTACACCTTC. Amino acids: CSASPRQTYGYTF. This sequence joins TRBV20-1 and TRBJ1-2, with D unclear. Germline V CDR1 and CDR2: DFQATT, SNEGSKA (reference sequence). V shed 3 bases and J shed 4 bases, with 12 bases lying between them. CDR3 length: 13 residues.

This chain links TRBV12-3 or TRBV12-4 with TRBJ1-6, with D possibly TRBD1 on 6 matching bases. The V end lost 4 bases, the J end lost 6 bases, and 13 bases lay between the germline ends. The CDR3 runs to 15 residues. DNA for the CDR3: TGTGCCAGCAGTTGGGGGGGCCTAAGTAATTCACCCCTCCACTTT. This gives the protein CASSWGGLSNSPLHF.

This sequence joins TRBV6-5 and TRBJ1-1, with D unresolved. The CDR3 spans 11 residues. CDR1 and CDR2 from the germline V gene are MNHEY and SVGAGI. V dropped 2 bases and J dropped 10 bases, with 8 bases sitting between them. The CDR3 nucleotides read TGTGCCAGCAGTTACCACCTTCGAGCTTTCTTT. This sequence encodes CASSYHLRAFF.

This chain connects TRBV20-1 to TRBJ1-5, with a possible D match to TRBD1 (5 bases). Germline V CDR1 and CDR2: DFQATT, SNEGSKA (reference sequence). Between the trimmed V and J ends, which lost 1 base and 0 bases, there was a span of 7 bases. This CDR3 region has 14 residues. In DNA, the CDR3 is TGCAGTGCTAGAGGACAGATTAGCAATCAGCCCCAGCATTTT. Translating gives CSARGQISNQPQHF.

V and J are TRBV6-1 and TRBJ2-2; D ambiguous. Germline lookup yields CDR1 MNHNS and CDR2 SASEGT. The V end was cut by 7 bases, the J end by 2 bases, with 14 bases between. CDR3 length: 15 amino acids. CDR3 coding DNA: TGTGCCAGCATTCTTGGGCAGGCTAACACCGGGGAGCTGTTTTTT. Protein sequence: CASILGQANTGELFF.

V gene TRBV7-9 combines with J gene TRBJ2-7, with no clear D. The CDR3 spans 11 residues. Trimming pared 2 bases from V and 6 bases from J, leaving 5 bases between. The germline V gene encodes CDR1 SEHNR and CDR2 FQNEAQ (reference sequence). The CDR3 region has the DNA TGTGCCAGCAGCTTAAATTTCGAGCAGTACTTC. Its translation: CASSLNFEQYF.

This clonotype came up a few times. The chain links TRBV7-2 to TRBJ2-7; TRBD2 might be the D (6 bases). Germline CDR1 and CDR2: SGHTA and FQGNSA. Trimming stripped 0 bases from V and 3 bases from J, with 9 bases between. The CDR3 has 14 amino acids. CDR3 in amino acids: CASSLALAIYEQYF. CDR3 in DNA: TGTGCCAGCAGCTTAGCCCTAGCGATCTACGAGCAGTACTTC.